These 6 T cell receptor beta chains came from one sample sequenced in a study of molecular identifiers for immune sequencing clone quantification. TCRdb itself ran the PCR reads through MiXCR, one entry per CDR3 protein. The sample yields about 330,000 distinct CDR3 sequences, roughly 24% seen once. The sample consisted of naive CD8+ T cells from blood, with Jurkat cell RNA spiked in. The subset was: FACS-sorted CD8+CD4-CCR7+CD45RA+ naive T cells. The receptors were gathered from a human donor in good health. Some libraries in this study had Jurkat cell RNA spiked in.

This clonotype has a handful of counts. The CDR3 DNA sequence: TGTGCCAGTAGTATTTGGGCTATGGATGAGCAGTTCTTC. Amino acid sequence: CASSIWAMDEQFF. The J gene is TRBJ2-1, the V gene TRBV19; no reliable D call. Germline V lookup: CDR1 LNHDA, CDR2 SQIVND (reference sequence). Between the trimmed V and J ends, which lost 3 bases and 8 bases, there was a span of 11 bases. The CDR3 consists of 13 residues.

The chain carries TRBV2 and TRBJ1-4; D remains unclear. The V gene's germline CDR1 is SNHLY and CDR2 FYNNEI. The CDR3 runs 16 residues. Trimming took off 4 bases at V and 8 bases at J, with 20 bases between the two ends. The CDR3 DNA follows: TGTGCCAGCAGTGTTAGTCCCTCACCCGAGGAGGAAAAACTGTTTTTT. Encoded protein: CASSVSPSPEEEKLFF.

The chain links TRBV7-2 to TRBJ2-1, with 10 positions matching TRBD2. The length of the CDR3 is 16 residues. Trimming removed 5 bases from V and 7 bases from J; junction bases left unmatched: 11. Germline V lookup: CDR1 SGHTA, CDR2 FQGNSA. CDR3 protein: CASSPRLAGLGNEQFF. The CDR3 nucleotides are TGTGCCAGCAGCCCGAGACTAGCGGGTTTAGGGAATGAGCAGTTCTTC.

With regard to this clonotype: This may be a read error: a much more frequent sequence differs by one nucleotide. The chain carries TRBV5-1 and TRBJ2-7, with 12 bases identical to TRBD1. Per the germline V gene, CDR1 is SGHRS and CDR2 is YFSETQ. With 0 bases clipped from V and 5 bases from J, the junction kept 6 bases outside the gene matches. The CDR3 is made up of 16 amino acids. The chain's CDR3 is CASSLDGTGGTDEQYF. DNA of the CDR3: TGCGCCAGCAGCTTGGACGGGACAGGGGGCACAGACGAGCAGTACTTC.

This clonotype was counted only a few times. A clone one base away is much larger, so this may be a read error. V usage is TRBV24-1 and J usage is TRBJ2-2; 7 bases map to TRBD2. This CDR3 comprises 17 residues. Germline assignment: CDR1 KGHDR and CDR2 SFDVKD. The CDR3 DNA reads as TGTGCCACCAGTGATACCTGGTCGCTAGCGGAAACCGGGGAGCTGTCTTTT. Its translation: CATSDTWSLAETGELSF.

This clonotype was detected a few times. The V gene is TRBV30, the J gene TRBJ1-1; perhaps TRBD1 as D (6 bases). V was trimmed by 2 bases and J by 11 bases, leaving 15 bases between them. CDR3 length equals 12 residues. The V gene's germline CDR1 is GTSNPN and CDR2 SVGIG (reference sequence). The CDR3 loop reads CAWSLQGNVAFF. The CDR3, as DNA: TGTGCCTGGAGTTTACAGGGAAATGTTGCTTTCTTT.